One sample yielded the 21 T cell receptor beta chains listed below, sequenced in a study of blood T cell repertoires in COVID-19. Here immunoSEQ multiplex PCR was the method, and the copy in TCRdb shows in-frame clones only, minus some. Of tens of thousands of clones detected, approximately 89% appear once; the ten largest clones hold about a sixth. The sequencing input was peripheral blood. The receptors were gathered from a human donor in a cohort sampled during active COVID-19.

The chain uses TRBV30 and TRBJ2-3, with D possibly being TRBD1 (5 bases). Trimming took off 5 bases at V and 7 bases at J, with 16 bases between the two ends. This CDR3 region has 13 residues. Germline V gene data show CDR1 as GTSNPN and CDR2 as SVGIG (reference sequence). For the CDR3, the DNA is TGTGCCTGGCAGAAAACAGGCACGAATACGCAGTATTTT. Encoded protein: CAWQKTGTNTQYF.

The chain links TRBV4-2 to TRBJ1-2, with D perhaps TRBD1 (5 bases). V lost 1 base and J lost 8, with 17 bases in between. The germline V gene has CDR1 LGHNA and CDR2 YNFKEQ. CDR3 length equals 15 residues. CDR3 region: CASSQGQMALGGYTF. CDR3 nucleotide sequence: TGTGCCAGCAGCCAAGGACAGATGGCCCTCGGCGGCTACACCTTC.

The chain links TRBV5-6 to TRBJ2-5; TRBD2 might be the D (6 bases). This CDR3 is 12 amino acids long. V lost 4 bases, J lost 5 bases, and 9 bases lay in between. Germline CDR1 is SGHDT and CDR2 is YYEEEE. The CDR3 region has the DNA TGTGCCAGCAGCGGCGGGGAGGAGACCCAGTACTTC. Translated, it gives CASSGGEETQYF.

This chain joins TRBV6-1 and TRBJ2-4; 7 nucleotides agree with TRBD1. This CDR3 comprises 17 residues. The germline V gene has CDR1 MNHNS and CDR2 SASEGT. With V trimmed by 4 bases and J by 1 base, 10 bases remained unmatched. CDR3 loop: CASSARQGQGAKNIQYF. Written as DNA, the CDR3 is TGTGCCAGCAGTGCACGACAGGGACAAGGGGCCAAAAACATTCAGTACTTC.

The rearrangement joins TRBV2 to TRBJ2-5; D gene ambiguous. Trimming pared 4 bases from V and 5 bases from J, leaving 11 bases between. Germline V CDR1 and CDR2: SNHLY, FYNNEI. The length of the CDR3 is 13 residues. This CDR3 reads CASSVIGVETQYF. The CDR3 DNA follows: TGTGCCAGCAGTGTTATCGGAGTCGAGACCCAGTACTTC.

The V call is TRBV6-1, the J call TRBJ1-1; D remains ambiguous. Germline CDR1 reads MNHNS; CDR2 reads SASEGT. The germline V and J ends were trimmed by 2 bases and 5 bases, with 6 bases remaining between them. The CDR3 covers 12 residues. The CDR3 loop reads CASSEISTEAFF. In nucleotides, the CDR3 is TGTGCCAGCAGTGAAATCTCGACTGAAGCTTTCTTT.

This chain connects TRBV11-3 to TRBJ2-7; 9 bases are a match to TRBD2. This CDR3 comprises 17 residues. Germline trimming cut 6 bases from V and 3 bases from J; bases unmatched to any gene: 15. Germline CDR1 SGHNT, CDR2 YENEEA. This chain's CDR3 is CASSPGGGGATSYEQYF. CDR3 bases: TGTGCCAGCAGTCCTGGCGGCGGGGGGGCGACTAGCTACGAGCAGTACTTC.

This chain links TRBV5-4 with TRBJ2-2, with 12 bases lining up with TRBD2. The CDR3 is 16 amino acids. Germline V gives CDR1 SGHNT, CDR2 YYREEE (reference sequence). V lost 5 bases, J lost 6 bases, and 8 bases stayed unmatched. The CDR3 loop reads CASRSRLAGDAGELFF. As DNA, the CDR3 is TGTGCCAGCAGATCCCGACTAGCGGGGGATGCCGGGGAGCTGTTTTTT.

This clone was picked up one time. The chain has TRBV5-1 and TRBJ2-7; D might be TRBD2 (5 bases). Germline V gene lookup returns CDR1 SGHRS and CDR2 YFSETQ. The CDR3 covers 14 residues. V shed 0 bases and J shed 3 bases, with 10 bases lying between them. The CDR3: CASSLVIDYYEQYF. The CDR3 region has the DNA TGCGCCAGCAGCTTGGTGATCGACTACTACGAGCAGTACTTC. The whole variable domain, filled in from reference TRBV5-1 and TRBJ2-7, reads KAGVTQTPRYLIKTRGQQVTLSCSPISGHRSVSWYQQTPGQGLQFLFEYFSETQRNKGNFPGRFSGRQFSNSRSEMNVSTLELGDSALYLCASSLVIDYYEQYFGPGTRLTVT.

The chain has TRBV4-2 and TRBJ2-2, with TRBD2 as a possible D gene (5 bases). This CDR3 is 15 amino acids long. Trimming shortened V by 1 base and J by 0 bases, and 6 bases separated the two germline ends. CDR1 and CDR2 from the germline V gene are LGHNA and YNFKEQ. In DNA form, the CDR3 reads TGTGCCAGCAGCCAAGGGACTGCGAACACCGGGGAGCTGTTTTTT. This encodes CASSQGTANTGELFF.

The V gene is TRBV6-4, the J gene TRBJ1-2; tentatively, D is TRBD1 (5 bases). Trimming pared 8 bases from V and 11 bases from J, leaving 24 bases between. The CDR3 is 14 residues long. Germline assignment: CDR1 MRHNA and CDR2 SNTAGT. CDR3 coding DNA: TGTGCCAGCCAACAAGAACCGGGACTCCCCTTTTACACCTTC. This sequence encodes CASQQEPGLPFYTF.

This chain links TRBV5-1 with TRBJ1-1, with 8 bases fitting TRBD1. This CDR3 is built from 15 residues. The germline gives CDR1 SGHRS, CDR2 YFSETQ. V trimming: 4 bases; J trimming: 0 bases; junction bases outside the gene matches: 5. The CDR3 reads CASSGQGVMNTEAFF. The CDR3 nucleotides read TGCGCCAGCAGCGGACAGGGTGTGATGAACACTGAAGCTTTCTTT.

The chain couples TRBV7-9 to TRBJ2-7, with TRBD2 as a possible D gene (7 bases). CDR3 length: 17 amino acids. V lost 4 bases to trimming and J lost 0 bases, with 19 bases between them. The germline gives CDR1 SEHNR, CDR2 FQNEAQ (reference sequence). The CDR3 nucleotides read TGTGCCAGCAGCTCCCGGGGGAGGGGGGCACCCTCCTACGAGCAGTACTTC. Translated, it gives CASSSRGRGAPSYEQYF.

The CDR3 DNA reads as TGTGCCAGCAGTCATCAACAGGGAATTTACAATGAGCAGTTCTTC. Amino acids: CASSHQQGIYNEQFF. The chain joins TRBV6-2 or TRBV6-3 to TRBJ2-1; TRBD1 might be the D (6 bases). The CDR3 is 15 residues long. Germline CDR1 MNHEY, CDR2 SVGEGT. V shed 5 bases and J shed 4 bases, with 15 bases lying between them.

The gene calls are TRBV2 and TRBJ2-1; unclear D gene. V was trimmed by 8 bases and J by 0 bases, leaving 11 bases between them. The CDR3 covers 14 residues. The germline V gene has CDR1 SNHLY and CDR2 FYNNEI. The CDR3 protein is CASGGRSSYNEQFF. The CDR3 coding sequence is TGTGCCAGCGGTGGACGGAGCTCCTACAATGAGCAGTTCTTC.

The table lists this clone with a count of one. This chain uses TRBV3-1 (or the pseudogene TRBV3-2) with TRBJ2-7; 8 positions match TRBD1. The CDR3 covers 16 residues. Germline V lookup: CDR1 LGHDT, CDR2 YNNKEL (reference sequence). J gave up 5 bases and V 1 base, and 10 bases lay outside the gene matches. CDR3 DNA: TGTGCCAGCAGCCAAGGCCGCACAGGGGGGCTGGACGAGCAGTACTTC. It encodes CASSQGRTGGLDEQYF.

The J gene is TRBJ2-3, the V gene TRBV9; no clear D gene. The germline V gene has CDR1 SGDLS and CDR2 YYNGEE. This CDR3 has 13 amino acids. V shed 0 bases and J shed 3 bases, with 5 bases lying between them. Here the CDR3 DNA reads TGTGCCAGCAGCGTAGCCAGTACAGATACGCAGTATTTT. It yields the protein CASSVASTDTQYF.

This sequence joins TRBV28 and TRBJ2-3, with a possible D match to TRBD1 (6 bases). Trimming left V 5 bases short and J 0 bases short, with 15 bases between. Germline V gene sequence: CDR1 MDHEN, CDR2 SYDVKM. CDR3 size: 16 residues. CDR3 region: CASSPGTPTSTDTQYF. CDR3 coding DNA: TGTGCCAGCAGTCCCGGGACACCGACTAGCACAGATACGCAGTATTTT.

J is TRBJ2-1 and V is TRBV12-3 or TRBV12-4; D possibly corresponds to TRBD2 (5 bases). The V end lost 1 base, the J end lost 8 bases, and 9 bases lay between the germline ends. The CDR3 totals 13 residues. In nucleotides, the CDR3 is TGTGCCAGCAGTTTAGGGGAGAAGGATGAGCAGTTCTTC. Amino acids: CASSLGEKDEQFF.

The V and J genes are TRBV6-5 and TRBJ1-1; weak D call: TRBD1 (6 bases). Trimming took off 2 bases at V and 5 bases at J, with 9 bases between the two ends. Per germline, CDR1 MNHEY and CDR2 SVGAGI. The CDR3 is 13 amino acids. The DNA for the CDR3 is TGTGCCAGCAGTTACCCCGGACAGACTGAAGCTTTCTTT. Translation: CASSYPGQTEAFF.

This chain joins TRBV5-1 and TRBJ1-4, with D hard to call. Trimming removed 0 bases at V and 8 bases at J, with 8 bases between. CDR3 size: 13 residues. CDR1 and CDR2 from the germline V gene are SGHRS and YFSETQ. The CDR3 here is CASSLEVGEKLFF. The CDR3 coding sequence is TGCGCCAGCAGCTTGGAGGTGGGCGAAAAACTGTTTTTT.